The entry that follows covers one T cell receptor (beta chain) sequence. Its cognate antigen is unknown. CDR1 is SGHNT, CDR2 YENEEA, per germline. Between the trimmed V and J ends, which lost 5 bases and 7 bases, there was a span of 9 bases. This CDR3 spans 12 amino acids. The primer mix had 60 Vbeta and 13 Jbeta primers. The protocol was immunoSEQ multiplex PCR, while the TCRdb copy is restricted to in-frame clones and leaves out a portion. The profile shows fewer than 200,000 clones, less than 85% of them singletons. This entry is derived from a study of cytomegalovirus exposure and HLA in healthy donors. Study-wide results and limits: In a later analysis, a genetic analysis reported fewer productive-TCR N-insertions in an Asian-associated ancestry cluster than the cohort average. A later analysis, which compared TCR beta chains of equal frequency, found the HLA-associated ones more clonally expanded.

J is TRBJ2-1 and V is TRBV11-3; a possible D gene is TRBD2 (6 bases). This receptor was taken from a male donor in good health and CMV-seronegative. The sample was PBMCs. The CDR3 region has the DNA TGTGCCAGCAGCAGACTAGAAAATGAGCAGTTCTTC. Protein product: CASSRLENEQFF.